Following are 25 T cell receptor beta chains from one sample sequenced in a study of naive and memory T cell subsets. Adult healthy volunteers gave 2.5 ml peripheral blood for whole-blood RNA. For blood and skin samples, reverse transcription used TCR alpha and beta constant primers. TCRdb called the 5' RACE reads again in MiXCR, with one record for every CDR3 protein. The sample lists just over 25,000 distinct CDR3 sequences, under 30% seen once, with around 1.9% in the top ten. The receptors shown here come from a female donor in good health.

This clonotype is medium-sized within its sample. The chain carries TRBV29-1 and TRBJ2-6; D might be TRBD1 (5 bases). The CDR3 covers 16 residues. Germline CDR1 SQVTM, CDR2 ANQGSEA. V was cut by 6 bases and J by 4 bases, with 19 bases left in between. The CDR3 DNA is TGCAGCGTCGCCCCTAGGCAGGGTGCAGGGGCCAACGTCCTGACTTTC. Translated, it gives CSVAPRQGAGANVLTF.

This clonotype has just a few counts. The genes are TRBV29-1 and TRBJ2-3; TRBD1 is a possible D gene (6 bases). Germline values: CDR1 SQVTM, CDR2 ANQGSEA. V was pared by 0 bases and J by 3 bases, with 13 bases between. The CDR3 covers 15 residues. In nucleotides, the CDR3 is TGCAGCGTTGAAGAGGGAAGACAGGTGACAGATACGCAGTATTTT. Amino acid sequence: CSVEEGRQVTDTQYF.

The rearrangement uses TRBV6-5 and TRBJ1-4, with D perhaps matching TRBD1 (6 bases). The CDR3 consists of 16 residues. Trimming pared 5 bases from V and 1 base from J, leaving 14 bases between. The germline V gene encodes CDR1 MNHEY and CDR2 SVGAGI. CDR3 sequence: CASSTRQAGTNEKLFF. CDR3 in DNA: TGTGCCAGCAGTACTCGACAGGCCGGAACTAATGAAAAACTGTTTTTT.

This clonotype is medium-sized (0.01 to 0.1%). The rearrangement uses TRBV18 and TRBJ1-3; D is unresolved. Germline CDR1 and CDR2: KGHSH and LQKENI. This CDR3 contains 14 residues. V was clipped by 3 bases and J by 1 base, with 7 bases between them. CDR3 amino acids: CASSPMESGNTIYF. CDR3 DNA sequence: TGTGCCAGCTCACCGATGGAGTCTGGAAACACCATATATTTT.

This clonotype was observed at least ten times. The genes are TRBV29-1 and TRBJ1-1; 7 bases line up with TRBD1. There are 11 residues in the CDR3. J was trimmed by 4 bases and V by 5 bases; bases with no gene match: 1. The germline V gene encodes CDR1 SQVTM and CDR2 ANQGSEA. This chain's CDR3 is CSVHRGTEAFF. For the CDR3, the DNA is TGCAGCGTTCACAGGGGCACTGAAGCTTTCTTT. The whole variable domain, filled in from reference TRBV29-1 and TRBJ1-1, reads SAVISQKPSRDICQRGTSLTIQCQVDSQVTMMFWYRQQPGQSLTLIATANQGSEATYESGFVIDKFPISRPNLTFSTLTVSNMSPEDSSIYLCSVHRGTEAFFGQGTRLTVV.

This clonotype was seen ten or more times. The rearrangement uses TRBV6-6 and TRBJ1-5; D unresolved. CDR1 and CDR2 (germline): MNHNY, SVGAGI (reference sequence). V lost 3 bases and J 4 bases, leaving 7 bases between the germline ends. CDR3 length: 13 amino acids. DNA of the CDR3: TGTGCCAGCAGTTATGACATAAATCAGCCCCAGCATTTT. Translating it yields CASSYDINQPQHF.

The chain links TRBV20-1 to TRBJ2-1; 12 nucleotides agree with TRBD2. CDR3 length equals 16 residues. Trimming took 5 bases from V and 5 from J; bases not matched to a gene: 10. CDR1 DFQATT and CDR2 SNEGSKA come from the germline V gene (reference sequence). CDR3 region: CSAWLGLAGGHNEQFF. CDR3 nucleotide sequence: TGCAGTGCTTGGCTGGGGCTAGCGGGAGGGCACAATGAGCAGTTCTTC.

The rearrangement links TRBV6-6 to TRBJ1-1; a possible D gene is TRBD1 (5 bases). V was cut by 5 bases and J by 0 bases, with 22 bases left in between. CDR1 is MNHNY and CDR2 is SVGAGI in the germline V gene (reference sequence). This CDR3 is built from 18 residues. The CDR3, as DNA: TGTGCCAGCAGTCAGAGTCTCCGGGACCGTCGTGTGAACACTGAAGCTTTCTTT. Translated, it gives CASSQSLRDRRVNTEAFF.

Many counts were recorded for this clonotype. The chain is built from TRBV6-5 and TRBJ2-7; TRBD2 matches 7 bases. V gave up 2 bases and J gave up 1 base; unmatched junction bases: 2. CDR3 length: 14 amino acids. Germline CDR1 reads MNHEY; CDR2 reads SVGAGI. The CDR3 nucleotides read TGTGCCAGCAGTTACCGGGGACTATCCTACGAGCAGTACTTC. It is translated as CASSYRGLSYEQYF.

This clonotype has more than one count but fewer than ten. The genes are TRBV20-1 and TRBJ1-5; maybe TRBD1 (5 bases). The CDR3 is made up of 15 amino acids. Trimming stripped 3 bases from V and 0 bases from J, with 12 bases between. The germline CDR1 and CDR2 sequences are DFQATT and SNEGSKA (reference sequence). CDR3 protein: CSAREGVYSNQPQHF. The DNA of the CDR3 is TGCAGTGCTAGGGAAGGGGTTTATAGCAATCAGCCCCAGCATTTT.

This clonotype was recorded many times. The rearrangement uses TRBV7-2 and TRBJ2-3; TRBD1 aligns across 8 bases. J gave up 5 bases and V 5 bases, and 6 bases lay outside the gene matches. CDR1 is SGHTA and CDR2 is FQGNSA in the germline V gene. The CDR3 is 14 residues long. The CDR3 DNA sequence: TGTGCCAGCAGCATCAGGGGGCCCGTAGATACGCAGTATTTT. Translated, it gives CASSIRGPVDTQYF.

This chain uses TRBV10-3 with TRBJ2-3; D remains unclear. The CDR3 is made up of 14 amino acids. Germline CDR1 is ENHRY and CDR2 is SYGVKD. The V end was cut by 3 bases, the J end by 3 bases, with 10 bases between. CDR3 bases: TGTGCCATCAGTGATGGATACGAAACAGATACGCAGTATTTT. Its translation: CAISDGYETDTQYF.

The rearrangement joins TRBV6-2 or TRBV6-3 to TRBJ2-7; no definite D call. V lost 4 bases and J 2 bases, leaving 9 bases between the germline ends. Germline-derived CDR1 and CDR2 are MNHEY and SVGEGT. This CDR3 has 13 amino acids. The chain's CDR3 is CASSFGPPYEQYF. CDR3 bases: TGTGCCAGCAGTTTCGGACCCCCCTACGAGCAGTACTTC.

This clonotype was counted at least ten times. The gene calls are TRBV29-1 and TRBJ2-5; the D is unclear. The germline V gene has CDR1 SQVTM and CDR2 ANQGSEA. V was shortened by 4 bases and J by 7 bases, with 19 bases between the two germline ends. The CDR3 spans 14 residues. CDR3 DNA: TGCAGCGTTGTGGACCCACTCCATGGATCGACCCAGTACTTC. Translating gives CSVVDPLHGSTQYF.

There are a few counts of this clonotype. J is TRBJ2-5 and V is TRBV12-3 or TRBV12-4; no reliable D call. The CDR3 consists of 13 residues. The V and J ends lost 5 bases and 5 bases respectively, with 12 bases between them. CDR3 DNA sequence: TGTGCCAGCAGTCCCGACCCCGTGGAGACCCAGTACTTC. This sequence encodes CASSPDPVETQYF.

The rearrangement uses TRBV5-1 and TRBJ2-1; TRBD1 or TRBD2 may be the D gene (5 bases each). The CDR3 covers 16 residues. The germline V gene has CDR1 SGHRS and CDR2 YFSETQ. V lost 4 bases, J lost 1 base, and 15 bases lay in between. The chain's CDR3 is CASSPARGTSYNEQFF. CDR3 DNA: TGCGCCAGCAGCCCCGCGAGGGGAACTTCCTACAATGAGCAGTTCTTC. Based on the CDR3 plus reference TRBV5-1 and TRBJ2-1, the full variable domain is KAGVTQTPRYLIKTRGQQVTLSCSPISGHRSVSWYQQTPGQGLQFLFEYFSETQRNKGNFPGRFSGRQFSNSRSEMNVSTLELGDSALYLCASSPARGTSYNEQFFGPGTRLTVL.

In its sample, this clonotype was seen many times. The chain's CDR3 is CASSQTGYEQYF. In nucleotides, the CDR3 is TGTGCCAGCAGCCAGACAGGTTACGAGCAGTACTTC. The chain uses TRBV7-2 and TRBJ2-7, with a tentative D call TRBD1 (6 bases). This CDR3 region has 12 residues. Trimming left V 5 bases short and J 4 bases short, with 9 bases between. Germline V CDR1 and CDR2: SGHTA, FQGNSA.

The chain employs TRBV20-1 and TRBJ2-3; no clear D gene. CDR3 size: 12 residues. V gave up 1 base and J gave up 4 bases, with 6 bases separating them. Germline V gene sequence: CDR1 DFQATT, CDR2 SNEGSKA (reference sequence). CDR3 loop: CSARVGPDTQYF. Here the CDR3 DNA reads TGCAGTGCTAGAGTAGGTCCAGATACGCAGTATTTT.

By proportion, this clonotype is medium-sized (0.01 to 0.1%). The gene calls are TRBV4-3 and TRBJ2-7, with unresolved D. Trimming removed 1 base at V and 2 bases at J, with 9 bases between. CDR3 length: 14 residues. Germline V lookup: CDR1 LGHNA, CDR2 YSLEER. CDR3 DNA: TGCGCCAGCAGCCAAGCGCTAGGCACCTACGAGCAGTACTTC. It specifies CASSQALGTYEQYF.

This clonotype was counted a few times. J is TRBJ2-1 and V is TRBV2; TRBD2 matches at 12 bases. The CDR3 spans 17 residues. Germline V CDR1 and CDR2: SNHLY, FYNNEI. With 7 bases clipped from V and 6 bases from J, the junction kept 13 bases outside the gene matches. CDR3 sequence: CASIIRASGRGVNEQFF. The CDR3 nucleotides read TGTGCCAGCATTATTAGGGCTAGCGGGAGGGGTGTCAATGAGCAGTTCTTC.

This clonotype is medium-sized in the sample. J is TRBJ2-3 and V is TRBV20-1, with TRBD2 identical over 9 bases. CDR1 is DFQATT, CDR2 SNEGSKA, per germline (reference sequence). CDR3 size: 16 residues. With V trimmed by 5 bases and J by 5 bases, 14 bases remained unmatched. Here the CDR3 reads CSAPVPSSGDRDTQYF. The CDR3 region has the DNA TGCAGTGCTCCCGTTCCCTCTAGCGGGGATAGAGATACGCAGTATTTT.

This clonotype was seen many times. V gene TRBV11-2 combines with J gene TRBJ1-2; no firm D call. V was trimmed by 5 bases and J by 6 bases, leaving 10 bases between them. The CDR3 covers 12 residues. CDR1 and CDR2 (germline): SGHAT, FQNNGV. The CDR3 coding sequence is TGTGCCAGCAGCCGTGAGAGGGATGGCTACACCTTC. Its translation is CASSRERDGYTF.

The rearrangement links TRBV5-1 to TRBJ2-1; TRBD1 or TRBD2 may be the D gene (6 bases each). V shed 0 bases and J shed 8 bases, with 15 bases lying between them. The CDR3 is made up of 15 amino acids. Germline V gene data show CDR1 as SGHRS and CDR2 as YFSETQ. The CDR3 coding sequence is TGCGCCAGCAGCTTGGGACAGGAGGGGATCGATGAGCAGTTCTTC. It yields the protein CASSLGQEGIDEQFF.

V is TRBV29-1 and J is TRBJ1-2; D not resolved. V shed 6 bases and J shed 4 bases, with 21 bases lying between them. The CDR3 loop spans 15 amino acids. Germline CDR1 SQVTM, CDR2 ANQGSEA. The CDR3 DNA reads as TGCAGCGTCACCCGGAGAGGACCAGAAGGCTATGGCTACACCTTC. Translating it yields CSVTRRGPEGYGYTF.

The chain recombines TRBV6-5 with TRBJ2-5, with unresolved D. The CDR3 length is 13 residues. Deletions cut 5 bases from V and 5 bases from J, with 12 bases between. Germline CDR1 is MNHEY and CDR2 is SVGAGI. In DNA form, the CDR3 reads TGTGCCAGCAGTCCGGCCTTTAGGGAGACCCAGTACTTC. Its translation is CASSPAFRETQYF.